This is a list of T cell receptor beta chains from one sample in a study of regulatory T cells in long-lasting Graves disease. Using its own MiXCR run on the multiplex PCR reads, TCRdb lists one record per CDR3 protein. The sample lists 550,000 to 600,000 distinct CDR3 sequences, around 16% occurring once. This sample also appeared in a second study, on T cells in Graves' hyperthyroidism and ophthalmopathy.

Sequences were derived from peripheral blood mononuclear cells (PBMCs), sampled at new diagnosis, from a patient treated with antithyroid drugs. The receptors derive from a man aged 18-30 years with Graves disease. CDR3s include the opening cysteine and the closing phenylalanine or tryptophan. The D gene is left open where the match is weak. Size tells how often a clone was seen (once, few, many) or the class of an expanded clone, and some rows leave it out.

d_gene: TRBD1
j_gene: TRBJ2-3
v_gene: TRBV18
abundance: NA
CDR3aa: CASSRDRDSTDTQYF
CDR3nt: TGTGCCAGCTCTCGCGACAGGGATTCCACAGATACGCAGTATTTT

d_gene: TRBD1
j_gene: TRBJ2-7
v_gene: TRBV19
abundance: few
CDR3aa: CASSNPGQRYGSYEQYF
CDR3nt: TGTGCCAGTAGTAATCCGGGACAGAGATACGGCTCCTACGAGCAGTACTTC

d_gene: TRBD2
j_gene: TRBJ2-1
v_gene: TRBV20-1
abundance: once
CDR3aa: CSAGIPTSGNNNEQFF
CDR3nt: TGCAGTGCTGGGATTCCTACTAGCGGCAACAACAATGAGCAGTTCTTC

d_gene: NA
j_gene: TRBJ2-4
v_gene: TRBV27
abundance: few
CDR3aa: CASRNLQGLYF
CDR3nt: TGTGCCAGCCGTAACCTACAGGGACTGTACTTC

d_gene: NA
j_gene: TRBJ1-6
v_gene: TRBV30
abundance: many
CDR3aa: CAWSAGPYNSPLHF
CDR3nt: TGTGCCTGGAGTGCAGGACCCTATAATTCACCCCTCCACTTT

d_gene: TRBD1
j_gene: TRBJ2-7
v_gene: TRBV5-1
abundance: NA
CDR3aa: CASSPDRQGPYEQYF
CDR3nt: TGCGCCAGCAGCCCCGACCGACAGGGCCCCTACGAGCAGTACTTC

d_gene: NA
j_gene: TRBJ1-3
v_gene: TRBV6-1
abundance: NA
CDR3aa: CASTSQGSGNTIYF
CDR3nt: TGTGCCAGCACCTCACAGGGCTCTGGAAACACCATATATTTT

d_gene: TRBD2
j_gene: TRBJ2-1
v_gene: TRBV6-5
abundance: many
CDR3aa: CASSWTSRNEQFF
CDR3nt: TGTGCCAGCAGTTGGACTAGTAGAAATGAGCAGTTCTTC

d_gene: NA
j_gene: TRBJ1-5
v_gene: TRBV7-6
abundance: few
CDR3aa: CASSLSGENQPQHF
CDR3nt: TGTGCCAGCAGCTTATCGGGGGAGAATCAGCCCCAGCATTTT

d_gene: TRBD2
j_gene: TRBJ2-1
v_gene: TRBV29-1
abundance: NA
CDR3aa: CSGGTSGSLDEQFF
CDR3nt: TGCAGCGGTGGGACTAGCGGGAGTTTGGATGAGCAGTTCTTC

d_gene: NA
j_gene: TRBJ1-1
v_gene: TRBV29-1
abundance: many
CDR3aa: CSVVATSYPEAFF
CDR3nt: TGCAGCGTTGTCGCGACATCGTACCCTGAAGCTTTCTTT

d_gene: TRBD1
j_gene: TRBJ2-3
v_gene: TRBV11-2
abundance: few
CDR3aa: CASRHNRGSTDTQYF
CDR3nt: TGTGCCAGCAGGCATAACAGGGGGAGTACAGATACGCAGTATTTT

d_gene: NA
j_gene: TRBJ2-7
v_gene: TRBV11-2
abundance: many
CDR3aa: CASAYAGQSSYEQYF
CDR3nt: TGTGCCAGCGCTTACGCGGGACAAAGCTCCTACGAGCAGTACTTC

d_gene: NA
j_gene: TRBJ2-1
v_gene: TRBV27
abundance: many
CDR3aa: CASSLLGGGGYNEQFF
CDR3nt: TGTGCCAGCAGTTTACTAGGGGGCGGGGGGTACAATGAGCAGTTCTTC

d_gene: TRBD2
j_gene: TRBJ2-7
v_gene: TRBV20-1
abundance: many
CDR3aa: CSAEREETYEQYF
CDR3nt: TGCAGTGCTGAGCGGGAGGAAACCTACGAGCAGTACTTC

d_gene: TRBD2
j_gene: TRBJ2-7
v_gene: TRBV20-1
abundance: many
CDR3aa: CSACRTSVPSYEQYF
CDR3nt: TGCAGTGCTTGTAGGACTAGCGTACCCTCCTACGAGCAGTACTTC

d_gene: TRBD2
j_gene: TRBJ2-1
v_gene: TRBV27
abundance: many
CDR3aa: CASSLTGGPIEQFF
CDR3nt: TGTGCCAGCAGTTTGACGGGAGGGCCAATTGAGCAGTTCTTC

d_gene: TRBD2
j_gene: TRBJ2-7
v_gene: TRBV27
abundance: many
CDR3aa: CASSTGLAGYEQYF
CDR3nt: TGTGCCAGCAGCACGGGACTAGCGGGCTACGAGCAGTACTTC

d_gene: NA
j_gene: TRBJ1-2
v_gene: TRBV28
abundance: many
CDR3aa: CASRADSTMSYTF
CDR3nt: TGTGCCAGCAGGGCGGACAGTACTATGAGCTACACCTTC

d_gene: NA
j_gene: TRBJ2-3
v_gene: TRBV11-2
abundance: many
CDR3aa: CASSLPGSYTDTQYF
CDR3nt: TGTGCCAGCAGCTTACCAGGCTCCTACACAGATACGCAGTATTTT

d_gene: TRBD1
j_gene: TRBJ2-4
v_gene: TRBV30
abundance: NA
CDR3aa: CAWRDRGPSIQYF
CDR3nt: TGTGCCTGGAGAGACAGGGGGCCAAGCATTCAGTACTTC

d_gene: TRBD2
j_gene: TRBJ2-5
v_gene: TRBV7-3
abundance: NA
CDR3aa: CASRLKRERETQYF
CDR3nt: TGTGCCAGCAGACTAAAGCGGGAACGGGAGACCCAGTACTTC

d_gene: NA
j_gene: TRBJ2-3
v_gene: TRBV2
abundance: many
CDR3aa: CASEVEITQYF
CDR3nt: TGTGCCAGCGAGGTGGAGATCACGCAGTATTTT

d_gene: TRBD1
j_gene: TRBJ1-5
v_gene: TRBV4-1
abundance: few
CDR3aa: CASAQGPGSNQPQHF
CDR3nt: TGCGCCAGCGCACAGGGGCCGGGTAGCAATCAGCCCCAGCATTTT

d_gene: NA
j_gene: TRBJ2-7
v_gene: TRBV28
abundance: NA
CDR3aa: CASRESVVPYGQYF
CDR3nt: TGTGCCAGCAGAGAATCGGTGGTACCTTACGGGCAGTACTTC

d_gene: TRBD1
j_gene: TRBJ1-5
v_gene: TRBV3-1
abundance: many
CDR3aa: CASSRGQGVIPQHF
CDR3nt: TGTGCCAGCAGCAGGGGACAGGGGGTGATTCCCCAGCATTTT

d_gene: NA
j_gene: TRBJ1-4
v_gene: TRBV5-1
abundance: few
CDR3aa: CASSVGHSATNEKLFF
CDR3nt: TGCGCCAGCAGCGTGGGACACTCTGCAACTAATGAAAAACTGTTTTTT

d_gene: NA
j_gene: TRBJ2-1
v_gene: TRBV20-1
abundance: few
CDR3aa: CSARGFGLAPYNEQFF
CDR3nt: TGCAGTGCTAGAGGGTTCGGGCTAGCGCCGTACAATGAGCAGTTCTTC

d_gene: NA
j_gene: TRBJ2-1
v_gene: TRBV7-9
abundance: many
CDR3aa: CASSLTNNEQFF
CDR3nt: TGTGCCAGCAGCTTGACAAACAATGAGCAGTTCTTC

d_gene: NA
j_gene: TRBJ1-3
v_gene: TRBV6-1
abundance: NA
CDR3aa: CASSEAGQSGNTIYF
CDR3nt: TGTGCCAGCAGTGAAGCCGGACAGTCCGGAAACACCATATATTTT

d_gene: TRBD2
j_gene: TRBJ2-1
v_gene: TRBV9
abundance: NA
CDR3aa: CASSVKERGWPSEQFF
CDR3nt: TGTGCCAGCAGCGTAAAAGAGCGGGGGTGGCCCAGTGAGCAGTTCTTC

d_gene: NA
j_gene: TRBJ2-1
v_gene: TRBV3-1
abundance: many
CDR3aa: CASSHGRVYNEQFF
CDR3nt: TGTGCCAGCAGCCATGGGCGGGTATACAATGAGCAGTTCTTC

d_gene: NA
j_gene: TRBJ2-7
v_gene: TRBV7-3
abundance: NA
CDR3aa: CASSLTVRGRSYEQYF
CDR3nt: TGTGCCAGCAGCTTAACAGTTCGCGGCAGGAGCTACGAGCAGTACTTC

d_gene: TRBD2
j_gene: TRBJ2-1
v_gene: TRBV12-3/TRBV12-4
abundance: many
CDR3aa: CASSWTSGSTYNEQFF
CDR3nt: TGTGCCAGCAGTTGGACTAGCGGGAGTACCTACAATGAGCAGTTCTTC

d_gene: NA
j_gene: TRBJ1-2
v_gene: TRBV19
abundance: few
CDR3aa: CASSILPGWAYGYTF
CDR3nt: TGTGCCAGTAGTATTCTTCCAGGGTGGGCCTATGGCTACACCTTC

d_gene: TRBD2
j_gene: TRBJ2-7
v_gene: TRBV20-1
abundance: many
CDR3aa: CSASGTGVSYEQYF
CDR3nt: TGCAGTGCCAGCGGGACCGGGGTCTCCTACGAGCAGTACTTC

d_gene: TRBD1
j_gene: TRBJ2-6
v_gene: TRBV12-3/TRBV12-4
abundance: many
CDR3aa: CASTFTGGTGANVLTF
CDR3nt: TGTGCCAGCACCTTCACAGGGGGCACTGGGGCCAACGTCCTGACTTTC

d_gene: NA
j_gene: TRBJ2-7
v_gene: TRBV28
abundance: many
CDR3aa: CASRSGGRAHEQYF
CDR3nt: TGTGCCAGCCGTTCAGGAGGGAGAGCCCACGAGCAGTACTTC

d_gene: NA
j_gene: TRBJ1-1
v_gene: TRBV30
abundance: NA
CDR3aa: CAWSGPLTIAFF
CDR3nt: TGTGCCTGGAGTGGCCCCCTGACCATCGCTTTCTTT

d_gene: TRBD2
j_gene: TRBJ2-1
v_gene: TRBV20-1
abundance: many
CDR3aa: CSARVPGLAGVVGEQFF
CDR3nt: TGCAGTGCTAGAGTACCGGGACTAGCGGGAGTGGTCGGTGAGCAGTTCTTC

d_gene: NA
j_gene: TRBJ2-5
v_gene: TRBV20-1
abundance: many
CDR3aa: CSAGGLRMPETQYF
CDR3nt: TGCAGTGCTGGGGGACTTCGTATGCCTGAGACCCAGTACTTC

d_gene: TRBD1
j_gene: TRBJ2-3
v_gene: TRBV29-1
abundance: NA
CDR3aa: CSVESGTGGGTDTQYF
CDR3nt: TGCAGCGTTGAAAGCGGGACAGGGGGGGGAACAGATACGCAGTATTTT

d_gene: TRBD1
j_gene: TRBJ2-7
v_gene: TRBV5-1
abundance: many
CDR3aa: CASRSGTGSYEQYF
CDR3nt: TGTGCCAGCAGATCCGGGACAGGGTCCTACGAGCAGTACTTC

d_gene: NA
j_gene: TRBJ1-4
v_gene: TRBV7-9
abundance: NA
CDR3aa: CASSLVGSAGVFF
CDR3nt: TGTGCCAGCAGCTTAGTCGGCTCGGCGGGGGTGTTTTTT